This T cell receptor (beta chain) was retrieved from a study of beta chain features in type 1 diabetes. Points from the study as a whole: Shorter TCRB CDR3s, moderately but significantly so, were found in Type 1 diabetes patients in all four CD4+ subsets.

As to this clone: Its antigen is unknown.

Every single donor gave one heparinised blood draw, and these averaged about 116 mL. Expressed TCRB transcripts were sequenced, since all the RNA that had been isolated was reverse transcribed. TCRdb keeps only in-frame clones here, not all; method: immunoSEQ multiplex PCR. The table lists around 260,000 clones, about 20% of them singletons. Sequencing was done on a sample of naive CD4+ T cells from blood. The clonotype originates from a woman aged 40 to 49 with type 1 diabetes.

CDR3 region: CASSPRTVNNEQFF. CDR3 nucleotides: TGCGCCAGCAGCCCTCGGACTGTTAACAATGAGCAGTTCTTC. The chain carries TRBV4-1 and TRBJ2-1, with a tentative D call TRBD2 (5 bases). V was clipped by 4 bases and J by 5 bases, with 12 bases between them. CDR3 size: 14 residues. Germline V gives CDR1 MGHRA, CDR2 YSYEKL.